A selection of T cell receptor beta chains follows, all from one sample in a study of blood T cell repertoires in COVID-19. Clones were sequenced by immunoSEQ multiplex PCR, and TCRdb holds only the in-frame ones, with some missing. The sample holds 95,000 to 110,000 clones, roughly 80% seen once. The sequencing sample was made of peripheral blood. The source of these receptors is a woman older than 75 with active or convalescent COVID-19. Both conserved end residues are part of each CDR3. A D gene is named only where the DNA matches it firmly. Size values are once, few and many counts, or a class for expanded clones, and some rows have none.

cdr3_length	v_call	d_call	clone_size	j_call	cdr3_aa	cdr3_nt
15	TRBV24-1	NA	NA	TRBJ2-3	CATSDLTPSTDTQYF	TGTGCCACCAGTGATCTAACTCCGAGCACAGATACGCAGTATTTT
14	TRBV2	NA	NA	TRBJ1-1	CASSARGRATEAFF	TGTGCCAGCAGTGCGCGGGGGCGGGCCACTGAAGCTTTCTTT
15	TRBV5-1	TRBD1	once	TRBJ2-3	CASSAGTASTDTQYF	TGCGCCAGCTCGGCCGGGACAGCTAGCACAGATACGCAGTATTTT
13	TRBV7-2	TRBD1	NA	TRBJ2-7	CASRLDREAEQYF	TGTGCCAGCAGATTGGACAGGGAAGCCGAGCAGTACTTC
13	TRBV12-5	NA	NA	TRBJ2-1	CASGLDSYNEQFF	TGTGCTAGTGGTTTGGACAGCTACAATGAGCAGTTCTTC
15	TRBV5-1	NA	NA	TRBJ1-1	CASSLAVQMGAEAFF	TGCGCCAGCAGCTTGGCAGTGCAGATGGGCGCTGAAGCTTTCTTT
14	TRBV7-2	TRBD1	NA	TRBJ1-1	CASIRDRVNTEAFF	TGTGCCAGCATAAGGGACAGGGTCAACACTGAAGCTTTCTTT
15	TRBV5-8	NA	NA	TRBJ1-5	CASSERVIANQPQHF	TGTGCCAGCAGTGAGCGGGTGATCGCCAATCAGCCCCAGCATTTT
15	TRBV7-9	NA	NA	TRBJ1-6	CASSPFSGHDSPLHF	TGTGCCAGCAGCCCCTTCTCAGGGCACGATTCACCCCTCCACTTT
12	TRBV5-6	NA	few	TRBJ1-2	CASSLRTDGYTF	TGTGCCAGCAGCTTGAGGACAGATGGCTACACCTTC
14	TRBV6-6	NA	NA	TRBJ2-3	CASRRGSRTDTQYF	TGTGCCAGCAGGCGGGGCAGCCGCACAGATACGCAGTATTTT
11	TRBV2	NA	NA	TRBJ2-1	CASSGPLGGLF	TGTGCCAGCAGTGGACCACTAGGGGGACTCTTC
15	TRBV4-3	NA	NA	TRBJ2-2	CASSRGVTNTGELFF	TGCGCCAGCAGCCGAGGAGTTACGAACACCGGGGAGCTGTTTTTT
14	TRBV7-8	TRBD2	NA	TRBJ2-7	CASSMSGATYEQYF	TGTGCCAGCAGCATGAGCGGGGCCACCTACGAGCAGTACTTC
15	TRBV4-3	NA	NA	TRBJ2-5	CASSQEGRVGETQYF	TGCGCCAGCAGCCAAGAGGGCAGGGTGGGGGAGACCCAGTACTTC
16	TRBV21-1	NA	NA	TRBJ1-4	CASSKVHGGINEKLFF	TGTGCCAGCAGCAAAGTTCACGGGGGAATTAATGAAAAACTGTTTTTT
17	TRBV3-1/TRBV3-2	NA	NA	TRBJ2-5	CASSQDFGGLSFETQYF	TGTGCCAGCAGCCAAGATTTCGGGGGGCTTTCTTTTGAGACCCAGTACTTC
14	TRBV6-5	NA	NA	TRBJ1-6	CASSFTRSNSPLHF	TGTGCCAGCAGTTTTACCCGGAGTAATTCACCCCTCCACTTT
14	TRBV18	TRBD1	NA	TRBJ1-3	CASSPSTGGDTIYF	TGTGCCAGCTCACCGTCGACAGGGGGAGACACCATATATTTT
15	TRBV5-5	TRBD1	NA	TRBJ1-1	CASRYLQGMNTEAFF	TGTGCCAGCAGATACTTACAGGGGATGAACACTGAAGCTTTCTTT
14	TRBV2	NA	NA	TRBJ2-5	CASSASGDQETQYF	TGTGCCAGCAGTGCTTCAGGGGATCAAGAGACCCAGTACTTC
17	TRBV7-8	NA	NA	TRBJ2-2	CASSLAQAPGKTGELFF	TGTGCCAGCAGCTTAGCGCAGGCCCCGGGGAAAACCGGGGAGCTGTTTTTT
16	TRBV19	TRBD1	NA	TRBJ1-2	CASTTLSTGRVGGYTF	TGTGCCAGTACCACCCTCTCGACAGGGAGAGTCGGTGGCTACACCTTC
12	TRBV7-9	NA	many	TRBJ1-1	CASSRGNTEAFF	TGTGCCAGCAGCCGAGGGAACACTGAAGCTTTCTTT
15	TRBV7-2	NA	NA	TRBJ2-5	CASGPGATAIETQYF	TGTGCCAGCGGACCAGGGGCCACGGCAATAGAGACCCAGTACTTC
16	TRBV21-1	NA	NA	TRBJ1-6	CASSMRDSTYNSPLHF	TGTGCCAGCAGCATGAGGGACAGTACCTATAATTCACCCCTCCACTTT
14	TRBV7-9	NA	NA	TRBJ2-1	CASSPPTLGVVVFF	TGTGCCAGCAGCCCCCCGACTCTCGGGGTGGTAGTGTTCTTC
15	TRBV5-1	NA	NA	TRBJ2-7	CASSLVGSEFYEQYF	TGCGCCAGCAGCTTGGTGGGTAGCGAGTTCTACGAGCAGTACTTC
15	TRBV4-2	NA	NA	TRBJ1-1	CASSPGGPLNTEAFF	TGTGCCAGCAGCCCCGGGGGGCCGCTGAACACTGAAGCTTTCTTT
16	TRBV5-4	NA	NA	TRBJ2-3	CASRPGTPSSTDTQYF	TGTGCCAGCAGACCCGGGACACCTTCTAGCACAGATACGCAGTATTTT
14	TRBV28	TRBD1	NA	TRBJ2-1	CASSLPAGGNEQFF	TGTGCCAGCAGTTTACCGGCAGGGGGCAATGAGCAGTTCTTC
14	TRBV10-2	TRBD2	NA	TRBJ2-3	CASRLRDGGDTQYF	TGCGCCAGCAGGCTCCGGGACGGGGGGGATACGCAGTATTTT
18	TRBV5-6	NA	NA	TRBJ2-1	CASSRNGPQWESHLEQFF	TGTGCCAGCAGCCGCAACGGACCTCAGTGGGAGTCACATCTTGAGCAGTTCTTC
15	TRBV30	TRBD2	few	TRBJ2-3	CAWSKTSGATDTQYF	TGTGCCTGGAGTAAAACTAGCGGAGCAACAGATACGCAGTATTTT
13	TRBV3-1/TRBV3-2	NA	NA	TRBJ1-5	CASSQDRFQPQHF	TGTGCCAGCAGCCAAGATCGGTTTCAGCCCCAGCATTTT
13	TRBV5-1	TRBD1	NA	TRBJ2-7	CASSIGTAYEQYF	TGCGCCAGCAGCATTGGGACAGCCTACGAGCAGTACTTC
14	TRBV5-1	TRBD2	NA	TRBJ2-5	CASRTSSGGETQYF	TGCGCCAGCAGGACCTCTAGCGGGGGGGAGACCCAGTACTTC
18	TRBV5-1	TRBD2	NA	TRBJ2-2	CASSPGLAGHTNTGELFF	TGCGCCAGCAGCCCCGGACTAGCGGGGCATACGAACACCGGGGAGCTGTTTTTT
15	TRBV20-1	NA	few	TRBJ1-2	CSATDRDTDNYGYTF	TGCAGTGCTACTGACCGGGACACCGATAACTATGGCTACACCTTC
14	TRBV30	NA	NA	TRBJ1-5	CAWSSMGGNQPQHF	TGTGCCTGGAGTTCAATGGGAGGGAATCAGCCCCAGCATTTT
13	TRBV2	NA	NA	TRBJ2-2	CASSEQNTGELFF	TGTGCCAGCAGTGAACAGAACACCGGGGAGCTGTTTTTT
12	TRBV5-5	NA	NA	TRBJ1-2	CASSFHGIPYTF	TGTGCCAGCAGCTTTCACGGGATTCCCTACACCTTC
15	TRBV19	TRBD1	NA	TRBJ2-3	CASSISTGRGDTQYF	TGTGCCAGTAGTATCTCGACAGGGAGAGGTGATACGCAGTATTTT
13	TRBV29-1	TRBD2	NA	TRBJ2-7	CSVLARGYYEQYF	TGCAGCGTTCTTGCGCGGGGGTATTACGAGCAGTACTTC
16	TRBV28	NA	NA	TRBJ1-1	CASSLGARMSNTEAFF	TGTGCCAGCAGTTTAGGGGCTCGGATGTCGAACACTGAAGCTTTCTTT
13	TRBV5-1	NA	once	TRBJ1-5	CASSLGRDQPQHF	TGCGCCAGCAGCTTGGGCCGCGATCAGCCCCAGCATTTT
16	TRBV5-4	NA	NA	TRBJ1-6	CASSLGAGSYNSPLHF	TGTGCCAGCAGCTTGGGGGCAGGTTCCTATAATTCACCCCTCCACTTT
12	TRBV28	NA	NA	TRBJ1-1	CASRGGRTEAFF	TGTGCCAGCAGGGGAGGGCGAACTGAAGCTTTCTTT
13	TRBV5-4	NA	NA	TRBJ2-1	CASSFTSNNEQFF	TGTGCCAGCAGCTTTACGTCTAACAATGAGCAGTTCTTC
14	TRBV7-3	NA	NA	TRBJ1-1	CASSLTQDSTEAFF	TGTGCCAGCAGCTTAACGCAGGATTCCACTGAAGCTTTCTTT
15	TRBV28	NA	NA	TRBJ1-4	CASTGGEATNEKLFF	TGTGCCAGCACGGGGGGGGAAGCAACTAATGAAAAACTGTTTTTT
15	TRBV10-3	NA	few	TRBJ1-3	CAISEHRGSGNTIYF	TGTGCCATCAGTGAACACCGGGGCTCTGGAAACACCATATATTTT